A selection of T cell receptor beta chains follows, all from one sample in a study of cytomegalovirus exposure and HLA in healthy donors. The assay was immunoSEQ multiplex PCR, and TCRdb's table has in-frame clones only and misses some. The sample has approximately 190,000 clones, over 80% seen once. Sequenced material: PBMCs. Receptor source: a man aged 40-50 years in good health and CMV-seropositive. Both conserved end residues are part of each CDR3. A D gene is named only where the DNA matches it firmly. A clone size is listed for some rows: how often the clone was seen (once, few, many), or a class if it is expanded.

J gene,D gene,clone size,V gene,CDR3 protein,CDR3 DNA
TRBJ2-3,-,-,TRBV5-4,CASSRTPSSTDTQYF,TGTGCCAGCAGCCGGACTCCTTCTAGCACAGATACGCAGTATTTT
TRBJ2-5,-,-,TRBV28,CASMRGTETQYF,TGTGCCAGCATGAGGGGGACGGAGACCCAGTACTTC
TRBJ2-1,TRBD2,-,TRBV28,CASSFASGGPNEQFF,TGTGCCAGCAGTTTCGCTAGCGGGGGGCCCAATGAGCAGTTCTTC
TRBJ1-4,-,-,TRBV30,CAWEDVRGREKLFF,TGTGCCTGGGAAGACGTCCGGGGTCGAGAAAAACTGTTTTTT
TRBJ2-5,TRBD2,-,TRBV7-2,CASSPPAGFQETQYF,TGTGCCAGCAGCCCACCAGCGGGGTTCCAAGAGACCCAGTACTTC
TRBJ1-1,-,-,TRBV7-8,CASSLSMKVGNTEAFF,TGTGCCAGCAGCTTGTCAATGAAGGTGGGCAACACTGAAGCTTTCTTT
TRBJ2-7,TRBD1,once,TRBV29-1,CSVLSRDSASYEQYF,TGCAGCGTGCTGTCCCGGGACAGTGCCTCCTACGAGCAGTACTTC
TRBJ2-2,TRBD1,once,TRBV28,CASSLINRGGELFF,TGTGCCAGCAGTTTAATAAACAGGGGTGGGGAGCTGTTTTTT
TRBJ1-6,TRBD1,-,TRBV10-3,CAIRGTAYNSPLHF,TGTGCCATCAGGGGGACAGCCTATAATTCACCCCTCCACTTT
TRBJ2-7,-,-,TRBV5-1,CASSLAGDRYEQYF,TGCGCCAGCAGCTTAGCAGGGGACCGTTACGAGCAGTACTTC
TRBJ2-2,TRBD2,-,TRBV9,CASSAPGGGALAGELFF,TGTGCCAGCAGCGCACCGGGCGGGGGGGCCTTGGCCGGGGAGCTGTTTTTT
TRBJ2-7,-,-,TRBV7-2,CVSSLRTDSIYEQYF,TGTGTCAGCAGCTTGAGGACAGATTCGATCTACGAGCAGTACTTC
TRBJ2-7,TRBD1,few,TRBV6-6,CASSPDTGGGYEQYF,TGTGCCAGCAGCCCAGATACAGGGGGCGGTTACGAGCAGTACTTC
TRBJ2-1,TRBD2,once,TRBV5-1,CASSLLLADNEQFF,TGCGCCAGCAGCTTGCTGCTAGCGGACAATGAGCAGTTCTTC
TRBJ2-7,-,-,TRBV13,CASSRSSESYEQYF,TGTGCCAGCAGCCGCTCTAGCGAAAGTTACGAGCAGTACTTC
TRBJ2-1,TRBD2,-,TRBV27,CASSFPSGATLNEQFF,TGTGCCAGCAGTTTCCCTAGCGGAGCAACCTTAAATGAGCAGTTCTTC
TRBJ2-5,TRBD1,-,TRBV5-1,CASSVPNGQGIEETQYF,TGCGCCAGCAGCGTCCCTAACGGACAGGGTATAGAAGAGACCCAGTACTTC
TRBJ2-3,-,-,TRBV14,CASSTGLGTDTQYF,TGTGCCAGCAGCACGGGGTTGGGCACAGATACGCAGTATTTT
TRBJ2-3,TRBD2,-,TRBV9,CASSTWGSGGAGTDTQYF,TGTGCCAGCAGCACCTGGGGGAGCGGGGGGGCCGGCACAGATACGCAGTATTTT
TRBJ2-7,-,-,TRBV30,CACALQGLHEQYF,TGTGCCTGTGCGCTTCAGGGTCTGCACGAGCAGTACTTC
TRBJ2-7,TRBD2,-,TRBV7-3,CASSSGGPYYEQYF,TGTGCCAGCAGCTCGGGGGGTCCTTACTACGAGCAGTACTTC
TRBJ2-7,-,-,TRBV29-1,CSVRAGVLEQYF,TGCAGCGTTAGGGCAGGGGTTCTCGAGCAGTACTTC
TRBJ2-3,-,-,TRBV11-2,CASSAKGGDTQYF,TGTGCCAGCAGCGCAAAAGGGGGTGATACGCAGTATTTT
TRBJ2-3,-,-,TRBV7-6,CASSLDRSGDTSTDTQYF,TGTGCCAGCAGCTTAGATAGGAGCGGGGACACCAGCACAGATACGCAGTATTTT
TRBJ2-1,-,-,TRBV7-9,CASSLASGLYNEQFF,TGTGCCAGCAGCTTAGCTAGCGGACTCTACAATGAGCAGTTCTTC
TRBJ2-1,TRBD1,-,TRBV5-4,CASSLDRGFYNEQFF,TGTGCCAGCAGCTTGGACAGGGGCTTCTACAATGAGCAGTTCTTC
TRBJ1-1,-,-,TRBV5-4,CASSLVRQNTEAFF,TGTGCCAGCAGCTTGGTTCGACAGAACACTGAAGCTTTCTTT
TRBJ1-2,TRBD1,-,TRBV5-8,CASTPLGDSDEYGYTF,TGTGCCAGCACCCCTCTTGGGGACAGCGACGAATATGGCTACACCTTC
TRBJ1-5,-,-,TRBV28,CASSFEKHQPQHF,TGTGCCAGCAGTTTTGAGAAGCATCAGCCCCAGCATTTT
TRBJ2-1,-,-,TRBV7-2,CASSGKMVYHEQFF,TGTGCCAGCAGCGGTAAAATGGTCTACCATGAGCAGTTCTTC
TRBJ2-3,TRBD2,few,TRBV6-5,CASSGLAGGPDTQYF,TGTGCCAGCAGTGGACTAGCGGGGGGGCCAGATACGCAGTATTTT
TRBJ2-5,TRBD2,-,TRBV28,CASSPPGLAETQYF,TGTGCCAGCAGTCCTCCGGGACTAGCAGAGACCCAGTACTTC
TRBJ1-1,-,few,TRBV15,CATSRDLRGYTEAFF,TGTGCCACCAGCAGAGATCTCAGGGGATACACTGAAGCTTTCTTT
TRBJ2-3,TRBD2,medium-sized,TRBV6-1,CASSGLAGGPDTQYF,TGTGCCAGCAGTGGACTAGCGGGGGGGCCAGATACGCAGTATTTT
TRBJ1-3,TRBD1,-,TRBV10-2,CASSVDRGHGSGNTIYF,TGCGCCAGCAGTGTGGACAGGGGGCACGGCTCTGGAAACACCATATATTTT
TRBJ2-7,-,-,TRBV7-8,CASSYPQREQYF,TGTGCCAGCAGCTACCCCCAGCGCGAGCAGTACTTC
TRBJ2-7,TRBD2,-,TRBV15,CATGRGGWDEQYF,TGTGCCACCGGACGGGGAGGGTGGGACGAGCAGTACTTC
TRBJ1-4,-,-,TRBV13,CASSSQQGEGEKLFF,TGTGCCAGCAGCTCCCAACAGGGTGAAGGGGAAAAACTGTTTTTT
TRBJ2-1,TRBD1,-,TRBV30,CAWSPLQQGGNEQFF,TGTGCCTGGAGCCCCCTCCAACAGGGGGGCAATGAGCAGTTCTTC
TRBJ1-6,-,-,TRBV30,CAWSQGSSYNSPLHF,TGTGCCTGGAGCCAGGGTAGCTCCTATAATTCACCCCTCCACTTT